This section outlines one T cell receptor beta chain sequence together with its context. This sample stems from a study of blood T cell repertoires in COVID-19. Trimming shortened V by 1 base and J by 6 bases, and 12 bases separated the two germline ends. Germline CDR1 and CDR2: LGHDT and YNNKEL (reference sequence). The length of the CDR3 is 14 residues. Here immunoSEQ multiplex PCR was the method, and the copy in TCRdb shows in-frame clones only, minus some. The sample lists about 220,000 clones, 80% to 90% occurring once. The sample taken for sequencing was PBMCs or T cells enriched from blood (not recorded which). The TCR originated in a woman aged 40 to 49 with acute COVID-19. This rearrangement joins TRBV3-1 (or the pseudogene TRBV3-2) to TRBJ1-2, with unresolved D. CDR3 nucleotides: TGTGCCAGCAGCCAAGGGTTGGGAGCCCATGGCTACACCTTC. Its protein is CASSQGLGAHGYTF.